This T cell receptor (beta chain) appears in the sequencing data of a study of T-cell reconstitution after alpha-beta-depleted transplantation in children. V trimming: 4 bases; J trimming: 6 bases; junction bases outside the gene matches: 3. This CDR3 comprises 13 residues. Germline V CDR1 and CDR2: SGHTA, FQGNSA. For TCRbeta, the library was prepared with unique molecular identifiers. TCRdb re-derived calls from the PCR reads in MiXCR, one entry per CDR3 protein. This sample has 420,000 or so distinct CDR3 sequences, with about a tenth found just once. This clonotype was recorded at least ten times. The chain has TRBV7-2 and TRBJ1-5; TRBD1 agrees at 7 bases. This specimen consisted of PBMCs from the stem cell graft donor, obtained from the stem cell graft. This TCR came from a human donor who donated a stem cell graft to a child with acute myeloid leukemia. CDR3 sequence (DNA): TGTGCCAGCAGCTCACAGGGGAGTCAGCCCCAGCATTTT. It codes for CASSSQGSQPQHF.